Below, 19 T cell receptor beta chains from the same sample are listed, as sequenced in a study of blood T cells in healthy people across ages. The second PCR ran about 6 to 12 cycles with a sample-barcoded 5' primer and J-beta primers. One entry per CDR3 protein results from TCRdb running MiXCR on the 5' RACE reads. Of a few hundred thousand distinct CDR3 sequences in the sample, 52% were seen once. Material for sequencing was blood. These receptors were obtained from a man aged 55 to 70 in good health.

In regard to this clonotype: A read error may explain this, as a much larger clone is one base away. The chain uses TRBV25-1 and TRBJ1-4; the D gene is possibly TRBD1 (6 bases). The CDR3 covers 11 residues. The germline V gene has CDR1 MGHDK and CDR2 SYGVNS. The CDR3 spells CVSRDKGKLFF. The CDR3 DNA is TGTGTCAGCCGGGACAAAGGAAAACTGTTTTTT. Complete variable domain (other parts from reference TRBV25-1 and TRBJ1-4): EADIYQTPRYLVIGTGKKITLECSQTMGHDKMYWYQQDPGMELHLIHYSYGVNSTEKGDLSSESTVSRIRTEHFPLTLESARPSHTSQYLCVSRDKGKLFFGSGTQLSVL.

The chain uses TRBV6-1 and TRBJ2-5; the match to TRBD2 covers 10 bases. The CDR3 is 14 residues long. Germline V gives CDR1 MNHNS, CDR2 SASEGT. V shed 9 bases, J shed 1 base, and the junction held 5 bases outside the gene matches. CDR3 nucleotide sequence: TGTGCCAGTAGCGGGGGGCCTACCCAAGAGACCCAGTACTTC. Translated, it gives CASSGGPTQETQYF.

The chain joins TRBV7-9 to TRBJ2-7, with 9 bases lining up with TRBD1. Trimming took 5 bases from V and 6 from J; bases not matched to a gene: 11. CDR1 and CDR2 from the germline V gene are SEHNR and FQNEAQ (reference sequence). The CDR3 consists of 15 residues. The CDR3 DNA follows: TGTGCCAGCAGCGGATTCCGGGACAGGGACGCCGAGCAGTACTTC. This sequence encodes CASSGFRDRDAEQYF.

V is TRBV5-1 and J is TRBJ2-3; 10 nucleotides line up with TRBD2. From germline, CDR1 is SGHRS and CDR2 YFSETQ. This CDR3 spans 15 amino acids. V lost 6 bases to trimming and J lost 5 bases; unmatched junction nucleotides: 9. The CDR3 DNA follows: TGCGCCAGCAAAGCAGCGGGAGGGCCGGGAGATACGCAGTATTTT. This sequence encodes CASKAAGGPGDTQYF.

The chain employs TRBV20-1 and TRBJ1-5; 10 bases agree with TRBD1. The CDR3 has 14 residues. V was clipped by 5 bases and J by 3 bases; unmatched bases: 4. The V gene's germline CDR1 is DFQATT and CDR2 SNEGSKA (reference sequence). In DNA, the CDR3 is TGCAGTGCTGGGGACAGGGGATTCAATCAGCCCCAGCATTTT. Its protein is CSAGDRGFNQPQHF.

Ten or more counts support this clonotype. CDR3 sequence (DNA): TGCAGCGTTGAATCAGGGGGCGCGTTAGAGCAGTACTTC. This gives the protein CSVESGGALEQYF. The chain is built from TRBV29-1 and TRBJ2-5, with 8 bases matching TRBD1. The J segment lost 11 bases and the V segment lost 2 bases, leaving 10 bases of the junction unmatched. The V gene's germline CDR1 is SQVTM and CDR2 ANQGSEA. The CDR3 contains 13 residues.

The chain recombines TRBV7-9 with TRBJ2-7; TRBD2 matches at 10 bases. V dropped 8 bases and J dropped 11; count of bases not matched to a gene: 6. The CDR3 covers 11 residues. Germline CDR1 and CDR2: SEHNR and FQNEAQ (reference sequence). The CDR3 reads CASSGLAAEYF. In DNA, the CDR3 is TGTGCCAGCTCCGGACTAGCGGCGGAGTACTTC.

The sample holds a few counts of this clonotype. V gene TRBV18 combines with J gene TRBJ1-2; D remains ambiguous. The CDR3 has 14 amino acids. V dropped 4 bases and J dropped 2 bases, with 11 bases sitting between them. The germline gives CDR1 KGHSH, CDR2 LQKENI. For the CDR3, the DNA is TGTGCCAGCTCACTCGGAATTTCCAACTATGGCTACACCTTC. Protein product: CASSLGISNYGYTF.

The chain couples TRBV15 to TRBJ2-3; D is perhaps TRBD2 (5 bases). Germline CDR1 LNHNV, CDR2 YYDKDF (reference sequence). The CDR3 runs to 13 residues. Trimming left V 4 bases short and J 4 bases short, with 9 bases between. The chain's CDR3 is CATSTGRADTQYF. The CDR3 region has the DNA TGTGCCACCAGCACGGGAAGGGCAGATACGCAGTATTTT.

Worth noting for this clonotype: This clone may be a read error of a much larger clone one base away. This chain joins TRBV29-1 and TRBJ2-1, with a possible D match to TRBD1 (7 bases). Germline V gene lookup returns CDR1 SQVTM and CDR2 ANQGSEA. V lost 6 bases to trimming and J lost 13 bases, with 25 bases between them. The CDR3 runs 14 residues. The CDR3 reads CSVDGGTAQETQFF. The CDR3 bases are TGCAGCGTCGACGGCGGGACAGCGCAAGAGACCCAGTTCTTC.

The rearrangement links TRBV2 to TRBJ2-7; TRBD1 might be the D (5 bases). V was trimmed by 6 bases and J by 4 bases, leaving 10 bases between them. This CDR3 has 12 residues. Per the germline V gene, CDR1 is SNHLY and CDR2 is FYNNEI. In nucleotides, the CDR3 is TGTGCCAGCAGAGAGCAGGGTTACGAGCAGTACTTC. It yields the protein CASREQGYEQYF. Together with reference TRBV2 and TRBJ2-7, the CDR3 gives the full variable domain: EPEVTQTPSHQVTQMGQEVILRCVPISNHLYFYWYRQILGQKVEFLVSFYNNEISEKSEIFDDQFSVERPDGSNFTLKIRSTKLEDSAMYFCASREQGYEQYFGPGTRLTVT.

The chain combines TRBV6-2 or TRBV6-3 with TRBJ2-5; weak D call: TRBD2 (6 bases). Germline CDR1 and CDR2: MNHEY and SVGEGT. This CDR3 is built from 16 residues. V dropped 5 bases and J dropped 4 bases, with 20 bases sitting between them. The CDR3 loop reads CASSLSTGTARETQYF. CDR3 sequence (DNA): TGTGCCAGCAGTCTTAGTACCGGGACTGCGAGAGAGACCCAGTACTTC.

The gene calls are TRBV7-2 and TRBJ2-1; D could derive from TRBD1 or TRBD2 (5 bases each). Germline V gene data show CDR1 as SGHTA and CDR2 as FQGNSA. The CDR3 has 16 residues. Trimming removed 2 bases from V and 0 bases from J, with 11 bases in between. CDR3 nucleotides: TGTGCCAGCAGCTTAATGGGACGGAGCTCCTACAATGAGCAGTTCTTC. This codes for CASSLMGRSSYNEQFF.

The V and J genes are TRBV28 and TRBJ2-1; D might be TRBD2 (6 bases). The J call is uncertain, as TRBJ2-7 better fits the DNA end. The CDR3 has 17 amino acids. Germline V gene data show CDR1 as MDHEN and CDR2 as SYDVKM. This CDR3 reads CASSSYRDSSSYNEQYF. In nucleotides, the CDR3 is TGTGCCAGCAGTTCCTACCGGGACTCTAGCTCCTACAATGAGCAGTACTTC.

In regard to this clonotype: One base away lies a much larger clone, so this may be a sequencing read error. The chain joins TRBV7-2 to TRBJ1-2, with D hard to call. This CDR3 is built from 12 residues. V was pared by 0 bases and J by 12 bases, with 11 bases between. Germline loops: CDR1 SGHTA, CDR2 FQGNSA. CDR3 amino acids: CASSLAGVGHTF. CDR3 sequence (DNA): TGTGCCAGCAGCTTAGCCGGGGTGGGCCACACCTTC.

There are many counts of this clonotype. In DNA, the CDR3 is TGTGCCACCAGTTTAGGCACAGATACGCAGTATTTT. Its protein product is CATSLGTDTQYF. The chain links TRBV24-1 to TRBJ2-3; no reliable D call. CDR1 is KGHDR, CDR2 SFDVKD, per germline. With 6 bases removed from V and 1 base from J, the gap between germline ends came to 4 bases. CDR3 length: 12 residues.

V gene TRBV6-1 combines with J gene TRBJ2-5; 7 positions match TRBD1. This CDR3 comprises 14 residues. The junction had 3 bases not matched to a gene; V was cut back by 4 bases and J by 1 base. Germline loops: CDR1 MNHNS, CDR2 SASEGT. CDR3 loop: CASSVNRGQETQYF. CDR3 sequence (DNA): TGTGCCAGCAGTGTTAACAGGGGCCAAGAGACCCAGTACTTC.

The rearrangement joins TRBV6-2 or TRBV6-3 to TRBJ1-2; TRBD1 matches 10 bases. The CDR3 has 23 amino acids. Per germline, CDR1 MNHEY and CDR2 SVGEGT. The junction had 26 bases not matched to a gene; V was cut back by 0 bases and J by 4 bases. The CDR3 spells CASSYSRDRGIQWTVTSRYGYTF. The CDR3, as DNA: TGTGCCAGCAGTTACTCAAGGGACAGGGGAATCCAATGGACGGTTACTTCCCGCTATGGCTACACCTTC.

This clonotype turned up a few times. The chain has TRBV11-3 and TRBJ2-1; D remains unclear. There are 16 residues in the CDR3. Germline CDR1 and CDR2: SGHNT and YENEEA. V lost 5 bases and J 8 bases, leaving 22 bases between the germline ends. The DNA of the CDR3 is TGTGCCAGCAGCATCGGCGATAGTCGTCGAGGCGATGAGCAGTTCTTC. This codes for CASSIGDSRRGDEQFF.